The rows below give T cell receptor beta chains drawn from one sample of a study of beta chain features in type 1 diabetes. Here immunoSEQ multiplex PCR was the method, and the copy in TCRdb shows in-frame clones only, minus some. Of fewer than 250,000 clones detected, over 9.5% appear once; the ten largest clones hold about 0.037%. Sequencing was carried out using naive CD4+ T cells from blood. The receptor set was obtained from a woman between 18 and 29 years old in good health. Both conserved end residues are part of each CDR3. The D gene is left open where the match is weak. Clone size is not always given. Where it is, it says once, few, many or a class for expanded clones.

v_call	j_call	d_call	clone_size	cdr3_nt	cdr3_aa
TRBV5-1	TRBJ1-1	NA	few	TGCGCCAGCATAAAAGAAGGAGGGGCGCGTGGCACTGAAGCTTTCTTT	CASIKEGGARGTEAFF
TRBV2	TRBJ2-7	NA	NA	TGTGCCAGCAGTGGCGGCGCAGGGTGGGCCCACGAGCAGTACTTC	CASSGGAGWAHEQYF
TRBV30	TRBJ1-5	TRBD1	NA	TGTGCCTGGAGTTCAGGGGGTATCGGTAGATATCAGCCCCAGCATTTT	CAWSSGGIGRYQPQHF
TRBV12-5	TRBJ2-1	NA	NA	TGTGCTAGTGGTTTGGGTAGCGGAGCTCACAATGAGCAGTTCTTC	CASGLGSGAHNEQFF
TRBV5-1	TRBJ2-7	NA	few	TGCGCCAGCAGCTTGGGGCAGGGATTTGACGAGCAGTACTTC	CASSLGQGFDEQYF
TRBV6-1	TRBJ1-1	NA	NA	TGTGCCAGCAGACGACAGAACACTGAAGCTTTCTTT	CASRRQNTEAFF
TRBV5-1	TRBJ2-5	TRBD1	NA	TGCGCCAGCAGCCAAGGGACAGGGGAAGAGACCCAGTACTTC	CASSQGTGEETQYF
TRBV29-1	TRBJ1-1	TRBD1	few	TGCAGCGTTGTAATGACAGGGGGCAACACTGAAGCTTTCTTT	CSVVMTGGNTEAFF
TRBV7-8	TRBJ2-5	NA	NA	TGTGCCAGCAGCCCTCTCCAGGCGGGGGAGACCCAGTACTTC	CASSPLQAGETQYF
TRBV25-1	TRBJ1-1	NA	NA	TGTGCCAGCTCTGCGACAGGAATGAACACTGAAGCTTTCTTT	CASSATGMNTEAFF
TRBV6-1	TRBJ2-4	TRBD1	NA	TGTGCCAGCAGGGACAGGGTCCCCAAAAACATTCAGTACTTC	CASRDRVPKNIQYF
TRBV5-4	TRBJ1-1	NA	few	TGTGCCAGCAGCGGGGGGGAGCAAGACACTGAAGCTTTCTTT	CASSGGEQDTEAFF
TRBV7-2	TRBJ2-5	NA	many	TGTGCCAGCAGCTTTGGGCTAGAGGGGACCCAGTACTTC	CASSFGLEGTQYF
TRBV29-1	TRBJ1-2	NA	few	TGCAGCGTTGATATAGGGCAGGGGAACTATGGCTACACCTTC	CSVDIGQGNYGYTF
TRBV11-3	TRBJ2-7	TRBD1	NA	TGTGCCAGCAGCCTCGACAGGGGCGGCGAGCAGTACTTC	CASSLDRGGEQYF
TRBV29-1	TRBJ2-5	NA	many	TGCAGCGTTGAAGGCAGGGAACATGAGACCCAGTACTTC	CSVEGREHETQYF
TRBV19	TRBJ2-2	TRBD2	NA	TGTGCCAGTGGATTAGCGGGAGTGAACACCGGGGAGCTGTTTTTT	CASGLAGVNTGELFF
TRBV25-1	TRBJ1-1	NA	few	TGTGCCAGCAGTCCCCCGCAAGGGGGGGCAGGGGACACTGAAGCTTTCTTT	CASSPPQGGAGDTEAFF
TRBV2	TRBJ1-2	NA	few	TGTGCCAGCAGGACAGACGATAACTATGGCTACACCTTC	CASRTDDNYGYTF
TRBV5-1	TRBJ2-2	NA	few	TGCGCCAGCAGCTTGGGGGAGCTGGCCGGGGAGCTGTTTTTT	CASSLGELAGELFF
TRBV4-2	TRBJ1-1	NA	NA	TGTGCCAGCAGCCAAGACTGGGGGGGGAACACTGAAGCTTTCTTT	CASSQDWGGNTEAFF
TRBV4-1	TRBJ2-3	TRBD2	NA	TGCGCCAGCAGCCGGGAGGGGACCCCAGATACGCAGTATTTT	CASSREGTPDTQYF
TRBV19	TRBJ1-5	NA	NA	TGTGCCAGTATGCGGGAGGCACACAATCAGCCCCAGCATTTT	CASMREAHNQPQHF
TRBV19	TRBJ1-2	TRBD1	few	TGTGCCAGTAGTAACCCCATCGACAGGGGATCAAAGGGATACACCTTC	CASSNPIDRGSKGYTF
TRBV5-1	TRBJ2-7	NA	NA	TGCGCCAGCAGCTTGTTCTACCGGGACTCGCTGTACTTC	CASSLFYRDSLYF
TRBV2	TRBJ2-7	TRBD1	NA	TGTGCCAGCAGATCGACAGGGGAATTCGAGCAGTACTTC	CASRSTGEFEQYF
TRBV5-1	TRBJ2-3	NA	few	TGCGCCAGCAGCTTGCCAACAGGCCCCACAGATACGCAGTATTTT	CASSLPTGPTDTQYF
TRBV5-4	TRBJ2-7	NA	NA	TGTGCCAGCAGCACCCGCCCGGGGAACCCCGGGGTCGAGCAGTACTTC	CASSTRPGNPGVEQYF
TRBV30	TRBJ1-1	NA	few	TGTGCCTGTACCGAAGGCCCCGCGGGGACTGAAGCTTTCTTT	CACTEGPAGTEAFF